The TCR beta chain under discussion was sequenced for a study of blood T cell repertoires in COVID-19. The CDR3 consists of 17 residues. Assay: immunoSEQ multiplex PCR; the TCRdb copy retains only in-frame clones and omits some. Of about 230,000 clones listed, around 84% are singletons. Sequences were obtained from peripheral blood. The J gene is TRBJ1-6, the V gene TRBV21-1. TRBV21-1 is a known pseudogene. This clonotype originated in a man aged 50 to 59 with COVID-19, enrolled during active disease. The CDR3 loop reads CASSKTLRSSYNSPLHF. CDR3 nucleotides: TGTGCCAGCAGCAAAACTTTACGGAGCTCCTATAATTCACCCCTCCACTTT.